A selection of T cell receptor beta chains follows, all from one sample in a study of siplizumab effects on memory and regulatory T cells. The repertoire was sequenced with immunoSEQ multiplex PCR; TCRdb's copy has only in-frame clones and lacks some. The profile shows about 80,000 clones, 85% to 95% of them singletons. Sequencing used CD8+ T cells sorted from blood. The receptor set was obtained from a human donor in good health. Both conserved end residues are trimmed from each CDR3. Size tells how often a clone was seen (once, few, many) or the class of an expanded clone, and some rows leave it out.

V gene	clone size	CDR3 protein
TRBV4-1	NA	ASSSGPLYEQY
TRBV7-9	NA	ASSRDRVNGYT
TRBV19	NA	ASSIWLGSTDTQY
TRBV25-1	NA	ACRREGYGNEQY
TRBV10-1	NA	ASSESGHTGELF
TRBV19	NA	AKIVVADTQY
TRBV9	NA	ASSPQDGAYEQY
TRBV27	few	ASSPGQGAYEQY
TRBV28	NA	ASSLPGTSGKTQY
TRBV4-1	NA	ASSQERQGLDTQY
TRBV2	NA	ASSVSWSGPNTGELF
TRBV5-5	NA	ASSSRDSMNTEAF
TRBV7-9	NA	ASSLPELRVEQY
TRBV10-3	NA	AISHGLAGGTDTQY
TRBV19	NA	ASSMGGGSLNYEQY
TRBV2	NA	ASSEMLGPTDTQY
TRBV13	NA	ASSLAGSTYEQY
TRBV29-1	NA	SVVRSAQETQY
TRBV2	NA	ASEGSYEQY
TRBV27	NA	ASSFFAGGPDEQY
TRBV19	NA	ASSIYPDPSTDTQY
TRBV29-1	NA	SAQRDTQY
TRBV2	NA	ASSDRPGTSFTGELF
TRBV6-5	NA	ASSLNTGELF
TRBV2	NA	ASRGTDSYEQY
TRBV19	NA	ASSINPGANVLT
TRBV29-1	NA	SVEDRGLAGEETQY
TRBV9	NA	ASSVEDRGLENTEAF
TRBV12-5	NA	ASGLVPSRNTGELF
TRBV6-6	NA	ASSPIPYEQY
TRBV7-9	NA	ASSLVTGGDTQY
TRBV6-5	NA	ASTLDRESYNEQF
TRBV6-5	NA	ASSRVPKQETQY
TRBV5-6	NA	ASSWGDTDTQY
TRBV5-1	NA	ASSLQGRGDGYT
TRBV7-9	NA	ASRRELAGANAGGEQF
TRBV19	NA	ASSIAGTNTEAF
TRBV4-1	NA	ASSQGGAGYRNSPLH
TRBV28	NA	ASSLVLQMGYEQY
TRBV23-1	NA	ASSPRPGTIY
TRBV27	NA	ASSLTARDLNYGYT
TRBV6-6	NA	ASSYGITGELF